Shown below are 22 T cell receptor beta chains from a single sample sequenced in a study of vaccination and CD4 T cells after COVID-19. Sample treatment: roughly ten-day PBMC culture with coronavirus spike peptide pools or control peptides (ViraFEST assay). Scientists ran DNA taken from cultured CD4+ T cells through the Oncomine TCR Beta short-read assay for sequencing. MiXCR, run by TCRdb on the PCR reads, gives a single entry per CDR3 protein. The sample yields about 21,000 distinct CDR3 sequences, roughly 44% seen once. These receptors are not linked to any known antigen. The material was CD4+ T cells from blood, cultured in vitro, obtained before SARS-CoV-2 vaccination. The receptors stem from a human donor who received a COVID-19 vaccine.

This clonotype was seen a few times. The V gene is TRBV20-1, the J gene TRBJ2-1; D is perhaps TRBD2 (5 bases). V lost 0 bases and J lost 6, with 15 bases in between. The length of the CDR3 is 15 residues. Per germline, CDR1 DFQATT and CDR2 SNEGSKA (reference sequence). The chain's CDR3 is CSARDSIGVPNEQFF. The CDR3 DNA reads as TGCAGTGCTAGAGATTCTATCGGGGTACCCAATGAGCAGTTCTTC.

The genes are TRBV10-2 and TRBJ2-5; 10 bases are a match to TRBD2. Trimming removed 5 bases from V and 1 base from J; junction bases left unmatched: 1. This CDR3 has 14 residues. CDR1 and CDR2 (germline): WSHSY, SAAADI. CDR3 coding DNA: TGCGCCAGCAGTATAGCGGGGGGCCAAGAGACCCAGTACTTC. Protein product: CASSIAGGQETQYF.

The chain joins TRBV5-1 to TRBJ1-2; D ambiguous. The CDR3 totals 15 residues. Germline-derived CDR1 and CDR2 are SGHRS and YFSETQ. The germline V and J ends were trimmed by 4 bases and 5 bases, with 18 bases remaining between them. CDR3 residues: CASSPRLVGSYGYTF. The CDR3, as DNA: TGCGCCAGCAGCCCTCGACTAGTGGGGAGTTATGGCTACACCTTC.

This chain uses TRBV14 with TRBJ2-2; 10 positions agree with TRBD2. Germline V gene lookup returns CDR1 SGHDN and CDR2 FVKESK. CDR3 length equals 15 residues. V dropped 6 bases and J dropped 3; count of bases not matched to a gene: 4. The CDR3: CASSQRGGYTGELFF. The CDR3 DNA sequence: TGTGCCAGCAGTCAGCGGGGGGGCTACACCGGGGAGCTGTTTTTT.

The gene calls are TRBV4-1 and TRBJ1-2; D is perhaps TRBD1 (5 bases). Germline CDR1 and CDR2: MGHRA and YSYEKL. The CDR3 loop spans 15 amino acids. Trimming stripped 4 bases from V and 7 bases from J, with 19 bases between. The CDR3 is CASSLTPAGQGGYTF. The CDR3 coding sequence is TGCGCCAGCAGCCTAACTCCCGCGGGGCAAGGTGGCTACACCTTC.

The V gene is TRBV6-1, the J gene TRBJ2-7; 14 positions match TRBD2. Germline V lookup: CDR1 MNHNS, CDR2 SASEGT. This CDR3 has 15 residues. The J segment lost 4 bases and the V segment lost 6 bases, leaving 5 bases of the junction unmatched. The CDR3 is CASRVGLAGGYEQYF. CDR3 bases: TGTGCCAGCAGGGTAGGACTAGCGGGGGGTTACGAGCAGTACTTC.

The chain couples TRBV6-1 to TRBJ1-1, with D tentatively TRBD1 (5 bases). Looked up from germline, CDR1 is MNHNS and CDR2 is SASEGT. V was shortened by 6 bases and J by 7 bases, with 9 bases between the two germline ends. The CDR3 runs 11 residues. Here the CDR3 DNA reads TGTGCCAGCAGCCGGGGACTTGAAGCTTTCTTT. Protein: CASSRGLEAFF.

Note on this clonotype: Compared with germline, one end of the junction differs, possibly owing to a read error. Here the CDR3 DNA reads TGCAGTGCTAGAGAAGGTGGGGACAGACGCATTTTT. It specifies CSAREGGDRRIF. V is TRBV20-1 and J is TRBJ1-4; 7 bases line up with TRBD1. Germline CDR1 DFQATT, CDR2 SNEGSKA (reference sequence). The CDR3 consists of 12 residues.

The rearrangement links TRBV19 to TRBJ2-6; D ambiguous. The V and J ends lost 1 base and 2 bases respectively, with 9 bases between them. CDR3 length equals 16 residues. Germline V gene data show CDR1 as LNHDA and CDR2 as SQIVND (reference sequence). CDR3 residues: CASSIARLPGANVLTF. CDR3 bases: TGTGCCAGTAGTATAGCCAGATTACCTGGGGCCAACGTCCTGACTTTC.

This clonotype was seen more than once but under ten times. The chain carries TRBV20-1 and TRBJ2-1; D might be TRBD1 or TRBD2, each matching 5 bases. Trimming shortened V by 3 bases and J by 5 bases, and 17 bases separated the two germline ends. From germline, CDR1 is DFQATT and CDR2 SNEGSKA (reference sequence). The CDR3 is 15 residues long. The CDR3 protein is CSARVFGTSNNEQFF. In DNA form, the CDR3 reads TGCAGTGCTAGGGTATTCGGGACCAGCAACAATGAGCAGTTCTTC.

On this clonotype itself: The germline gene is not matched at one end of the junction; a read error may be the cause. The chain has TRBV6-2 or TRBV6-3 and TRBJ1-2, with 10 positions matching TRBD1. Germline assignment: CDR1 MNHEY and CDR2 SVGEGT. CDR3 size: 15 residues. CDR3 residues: CASSPGQGYNSGYTF. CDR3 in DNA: TGTGCCAGCAGCCCGGGACAGGGGTACAACTCTGGCTACACCTTC.

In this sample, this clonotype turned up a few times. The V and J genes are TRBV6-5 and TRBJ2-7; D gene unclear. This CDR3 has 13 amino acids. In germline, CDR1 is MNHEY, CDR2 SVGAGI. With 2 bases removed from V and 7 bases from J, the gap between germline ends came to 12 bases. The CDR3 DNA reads TGTGCCAGCAGTTACGGACGGTCGGGTGAGCAGTACTTC. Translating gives CASSYGRSGEQYF.

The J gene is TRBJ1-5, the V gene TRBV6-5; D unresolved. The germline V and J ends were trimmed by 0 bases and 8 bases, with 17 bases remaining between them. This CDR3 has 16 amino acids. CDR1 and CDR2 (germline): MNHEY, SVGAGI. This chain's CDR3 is CASSYSLASPPEPQHF. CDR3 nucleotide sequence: TGTGCCAGCAGTTACTCTCTGGCTTCCCCTCCCGAGCCCCAGCATTTT.

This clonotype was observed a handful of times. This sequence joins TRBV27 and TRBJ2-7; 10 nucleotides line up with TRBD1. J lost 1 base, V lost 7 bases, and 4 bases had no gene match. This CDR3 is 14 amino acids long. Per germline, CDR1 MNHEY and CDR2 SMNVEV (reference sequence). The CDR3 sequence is CASKRDRGSYEQYF. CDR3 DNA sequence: TGTGCCAGCAAACGGGACAGGGGATCCTACGAGCAGTACTTC.

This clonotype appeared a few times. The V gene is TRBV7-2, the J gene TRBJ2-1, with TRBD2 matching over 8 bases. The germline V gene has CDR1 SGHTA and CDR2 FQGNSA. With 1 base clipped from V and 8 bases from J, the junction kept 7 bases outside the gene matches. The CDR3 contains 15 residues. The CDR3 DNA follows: TGTGCCAGCAGCTTAGGTCGGGGGGGATTCTATGAGCAGTTCTTC. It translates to CASSLGRGGFYEQFF.

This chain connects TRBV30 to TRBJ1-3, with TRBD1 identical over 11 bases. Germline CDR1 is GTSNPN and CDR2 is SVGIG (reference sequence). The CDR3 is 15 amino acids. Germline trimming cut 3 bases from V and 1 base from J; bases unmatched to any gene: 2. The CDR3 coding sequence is TGTGCCTGGAGGGGACAGGGGGTTTCTGGAAACACCATATATTTT. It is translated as CAWRGQGVSGNTIYF.

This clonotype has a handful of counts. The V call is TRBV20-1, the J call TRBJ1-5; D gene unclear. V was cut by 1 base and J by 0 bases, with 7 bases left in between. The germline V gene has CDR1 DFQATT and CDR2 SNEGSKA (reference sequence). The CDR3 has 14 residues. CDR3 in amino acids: CSARGGNSNQPQHF. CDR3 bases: TGCAGTGCTAGAGGGGGTAATAGCAATCAGCCCCAGCATTTT.

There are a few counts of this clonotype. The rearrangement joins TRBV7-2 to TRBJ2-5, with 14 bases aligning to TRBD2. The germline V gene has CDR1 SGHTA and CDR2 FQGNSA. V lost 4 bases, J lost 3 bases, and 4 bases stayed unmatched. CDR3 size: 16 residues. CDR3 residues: CASSSGLAGVKETQYF. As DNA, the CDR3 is TGTGCCAGCAGCTCGGGACTAGCGGGGGTGAAAGAGACCCAGTACTTC.

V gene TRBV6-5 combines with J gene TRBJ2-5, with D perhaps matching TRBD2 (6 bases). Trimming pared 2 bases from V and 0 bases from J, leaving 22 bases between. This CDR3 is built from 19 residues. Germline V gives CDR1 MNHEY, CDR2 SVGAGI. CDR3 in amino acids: CASSYEVWSAGKYQETQYF. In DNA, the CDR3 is TGTGCCAGCAGTTACGAGGTTTGGTCGGCGGGAAAGTACCAAGAGACCCAGTACTTC.

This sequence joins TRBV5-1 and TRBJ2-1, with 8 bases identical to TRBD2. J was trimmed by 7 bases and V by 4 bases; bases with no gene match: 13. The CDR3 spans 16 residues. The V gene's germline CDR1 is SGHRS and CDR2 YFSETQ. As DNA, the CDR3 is TGCGCCAGCAGCGTGACGGGGGGGGCCGTTGATAATGAGCAGTTCTTC. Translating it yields CASSVTGGAVDNEQFF.

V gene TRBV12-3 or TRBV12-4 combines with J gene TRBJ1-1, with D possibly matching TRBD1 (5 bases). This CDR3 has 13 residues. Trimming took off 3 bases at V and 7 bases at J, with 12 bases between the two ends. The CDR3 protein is CASSLGVSSEAFF. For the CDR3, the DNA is TGTGCCAGCAGTTTGGGGGTCTCTAGTGAAGCTTTCTTT.

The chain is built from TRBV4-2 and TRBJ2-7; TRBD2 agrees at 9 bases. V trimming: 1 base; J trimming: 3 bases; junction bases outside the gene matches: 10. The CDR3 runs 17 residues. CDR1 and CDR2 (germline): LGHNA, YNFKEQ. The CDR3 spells CASSQAQSGGPSYEQYF. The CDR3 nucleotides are TGTGCCAGCAGCCAAGCGCAAAGCGGGGGGCCCAGCTACGAGCAGTACTTC.